Below are 27 T cell receptor beta chains sequenced from a single sample in a study of post-analysis software for immune sequencing data. Regarding the study as a whole: Among four or five TRBV segments more frequent in patients than controls were TRBV5-6, TRBV5-1 and TRBV20-1.

No antigen has been assigned to these receptors. Prepared TCR beta cDNA libraries contained unique molecular identifiers. TCRdb recomputed calls from the PCR reads with MiXCR, one row per CDR3 protein. The sample contains about 820,000 distinct CDR3 sequences, approximately 53% of which appear only once. The sample comprised blood. These receptors all stem from a girl aged 10-17 years with multiple sclerosis.

This clonotype was found once. The V and J genes are TRBV2 and TRBJ2-1; 13 nucleotides match TRBD2. Trimming removed 6 bases from V and 12 bases from J; junction bases left unmatched: 17. The CDR3 runs 17 residues. From germline, CDR1 is SNHLY and CDR2 FYNNEI. For the CDR3, the DNA is TGTGCCAGCAGGGACGTGGGACTAGCGGGAAAGAAGTTTCGGCAGTTCTTC. The encoded protein is CASRDVGLAGKKFRQFF.

This chain links TRBV12-3 or TRBV12-4 with TRBJ2-1; 10 bases match TRBD2. This CDR3 is built from 14 residues. V shed 5 bases, J shed 8 bases, and the junction held 6 bases outside the gene matches. In DNA form, the CDR3 reads TGTGCCAGCAGTCCTAGCGGGAGAGGATATGAGCAGTTCTTC. As protein: CASSPSGRGYEQFF.

This clonotype was seen only a few times. In nucleotides, the CDR3 is TGTGCCAGCAGGCCCGGACAGGTCTACGAGCAGTACTTC. Protein sequence: CASRPGQVYEQYF. This rearrangement joins TRBV6-6 to TRBJ2-7; 7 positions match TRBD1. The ends lost 6 bases at V and 3 bases at J; junction bases unmatched: 5. Looked up from germline, CDR1 is MNHNY and CDR2 is SVGAGI (reference sequence). CDR3 length equals 13 residues.

This chain joins TRBV7-2 and TRBJ2-1; weak D call: TRBD1 (6 bases). CDR1 SGHTA and CDR2 FQGNSA come from the germline V gene. This CDR3 contains 11 residues. Trimming removed 5 bases from V and 14 bases from J, with 13 bases in between. CDR3 protein: CASSPGQSKFF. DNA for the CDR3: TGTGCCAGCAGCCCCGGACAGTCAAAGTTCTTC.

This clonotype was found many times. The rearrangement joins TRBV12-3 or TRBV12-4 to TRBJ2-1, with a tentative D call TRBD2 (7 bases). The CDR3 is 16 residues long. The ends were cut back, 6 bases at V and 0 bases at J, with 15 bases in the middle. CDR3 bases: TGTGCCAGCAGCTCCCGGGGGGCAAGCTCCTACAATGAGCAGTTCTTC. Its protein product is CASSSRGASSYNEQFF.

V and J are TRBV29-1 and TRBJ2-1; D not certain. V was pared by 4 bases and J by 7 bases, with 17 bases between. Germline V gene lookup returns CDR1 SQVTM and CDR2 ANQGSEA. The CDR3 has 14 amino acids. CDR3 in amino acids: CSVAFVPASNEQFF. CDR3 nucleotides: TGCAGCGTTGCGTTCGTTCCGGCCTCTAATGAGCAGTTCTTC.

The genes are TRBV11-2 and TRBJ1-2; 9 nucleotides agree with TRBD1. V shed 7 bases, J shed 6 bases, and the junction held 9 bases outside the gene matches. Germline V gene lookup returns CDR1 SGHAT and CDR2 FQNNGV. CDR3 length equals 14 residues. The CDR3 loop is CASNPGQGRNGYTF. CDR3 DNA: TGTGCCAGCAACCCGGGACAGGGAAGAAATGGCTACACCTTC.

There are a few counts of this clonotype. The chain recombines TRBV5-5 with TRBJ1-2; D possibly corresponds to TRBD1 (5 bases). V was shortened by 1 base and J by 5 bases, with 12 bases between the two germline ends. This CDR3 has 14 residues. CDR1 and CDR2 from the germline V gene are SGHKS and YYEKEE (reference sequence). CDR3 in amino acids: CASSLNQGQYGYTF. The CDR3, as DNA: TGTGCCAGCAGCTTGAATCAGGGCCAATATGGCTACACCTTC.

This chain connects TRBV7-2 to TRBJ2-5, with D tentatively TRBD2 (6 bases). This CDR3 comprises 14 residues. Germline-derived CDR1 and CDR2 are SGHTA and FQGNSA. The V end lost 4 bases, the J end lost 13 bases, and 22 bases lay between the germline ends. The CDR3 DNA sequence: TGTGCCAGCAGCTCTTTCTACCGGGACTCGGGTTGGTACTTC. Translated, it gives CASSSFYRDSGWYF.

The gene calls are TRBV24-1 and TRBJ2-1, with D perhaps matching TRBD2 (6 bases). The V gene's germline CDR1 is KGHDR and CDR2 SFDVKD. V lost 10 bases to trimming and J lost 9 bases, with 18 bases between them. The CDR3 is made up of 13 amino acids. For the CDR3, the DNA is TGTGCCACAGCCCCGGGGTGGGGGGTTGAGCAGTTCTTC. Translating gives CATAPGWGVEQFF.

V usage is TRBV5-1 and J usage is TRBJ1-2; no clear D gene. The V gene's germline CDR1 is SGHRS and CDR2 YFSETQ. V lost 0 bases, J lost 3 bases, and 9 bases lay in between. There are 14 residues in the CDR3. The CDR3 loop is CASSLAPVDYGYTF. The CDR3 region has the DNA TGCGCCAGCAGCTTGGCTCCAGTTGACTATGGCTACACCTTC. The full variable domain, its missing parts supplied by reference TRBV5-1 and TRBJ1-2, is KAGVTQTPRYLIKTRGQQVTLSCSPISGHRSVSWYQQTPGQGLQFLFEYFSETQRNKGNFPGRFSGRQFSNSRSEMNVSTLELGDSALYLCASSLAPVDYGYTFGSGTRLTVV.

This clonotype came up a few times. The genes are TRBV5-6 and TRBJ2-1, with D possibly being TRBD2 (5 bases). V shed 0 bases and J shed 7 bases, with 8 bases lying between them. This CDR3 is built from 13 residues. CDR1 SGHDT and CDR2 YYEEEE come from the germline V gene. The DNA for the CDR3 is TGTGCCAGCAGCTTGGGGCCGGGGAATGAGCAGTTCTTC. Amino acid sequence: CASSLGPGNEQFF.

The table lists this clonotype with a few counts. Germline and junction disagree at one end, which may indicate a read error. V and J are TRBV12-3 or TRBV12-4 and TRBJ1-5, with TRBD1 matching 9 bases. This CDR3 is 14 amino acids long. CDR3 loop: CANSLGQGSQPQHF. The CDR3 DNA reads TGTGCCAACAGTCTCGGACAGGGGAGTCAGCCCCAGCATTTT.

V gene TRBV7-6 combines with J gene TRBJ1-1, with 9 bases fitting TRBD1. Germline V CDR1 and CDR2: SGHVS, FNYEAQ. CDR3 length: 16 residues. V was pared by 1 base and J by 6 bases, with 9 bases of the junction left unmatched. DNA of the CDR3: TGTGCCAGCAGCTTAGTACCCGGGACAGGGAATCCTGAAGCTTTCTTT. Translated, it gives CASSLVPGTGNPEAFF.

The chain is built from TRBV5-1 and TRBJ2-4; the match to TRBD2 covers 8 bases. The last part of the DNA fits TRBJ2-7 better; the J call may be wrong. Germline lookup yields CDR1 SGHRS and CDR2 YFSETQ. The CDR3 has 18 amino acids. CDR3 loop: CASSLRLAGDLRTYEQYF. In DNA, the CDR3 is TGCGCCAGCAGCTTACGGCTAGCGGGTGACTTACGTACCTACGAGCAGTACTTC.

V usage is TRBV7-9 and J usage is TRBJ2-4; weak D call: TRBD1 (6 bases). The J call may be faulty, since TRBJ2-7 better matches the DNA end. This CDR3 region has 17 residues. Germline V lookup: CDR1 SEHNR, CDR2 FQNEAQ (reference sequence). The CDR3 DNA is TGTGCCAGCAGCTTGCACCTGGACAGCCAAAACAGGCACGAGCAGTACTTC. As protein: CASSLHLDSQNRHEQYF.

For the CDR3, the DNA is TGTGCCATCAGTGAGTCGAAAGGGAAGCGCATCTCCTACGAGCAGTACTTC. Translating gives CAISESKGKRISYEQYF. The chain is built from TRBV10-3 and TRBJ2-7; D gene ambiguous. CDR3 length: 17 amino acids. In germline, CDR1 is ENHRY, CDR2 SYGVKD. The V end was cut by 0 bases, the J end by 0 bases, with 15 bases between.

This clonotype was seen only a few times. The rearrangement joins TRBV2 to TRBJ2-7; 10 bases are shared with TRBD1. The CDR3 has 12 amino acids. With V trimmed by 8 bases and J by 7 bases, 5 bases remained unmatched. Germline V gene data show CDR1 as SNHLY and CDR2 as FYNNEI. This chain's CDR3 is CASRGQGREQYF. In DNA form, the CDR3 reads TGTGCCAGCCGGGGACAGGGGCGGGAGCAGTACTTC.

This chain uses TRBV29-1 with TRBJ2-1; D is possibly TRBD2 (6 bases). The V end lost 4 bases, the J end lost 6 bases, and 13 bases lay between the germline ends. The CDR3 length is 13 residues. Germline values: CDR1 SQVTM, CDR2 ANQGSEA. CDR3 in DNA: TGCAGCGTTGGAGGGAGGTTGGGCAATGAGCAGTTCTTC. Residues: CSVGGRLGNEQFF.

CDR3 region: CATSRGGAGQPQHF. The CDR3 bases are TGTGCCACCAGCAGAGGGGGGGCCGGGCAGCCCCAGCATTTT. The V gene is TRBV15, the J gene TRBJ1-5; D possibly corresponds to TRBD1 (6 bases). Trimming took 1 base from V and 7 from J, leaving 11 bases between them. Germline assignment: CDR1 LNHNV and CDR2 YYDKDF (reference sequence). The CDR3 has 14 residues.

J is TRBJ2-7 and V is TRBV5-1; 10 nucleotides line up with TRBD2. This CDR3 has 16 amino acids. V lost 0 bases to trimming and J lost 7 bases; unmatched junction nucleotides: 10. CDR1 is SGHRS and CDR2 is YFSETQ in the germline V gene. For the CDR3, the DNA is TGCGCCAGCAGCTTGGAATGGGGACTAGCGCAGTCGGAGCAGTACTTC. It encodes CASSLEWGLAQSEQYF.

This sequence joins TRBV10-3 and TRBJ2-7, with 10 bases matching TRBD1. J lost 2 bases, V lost 3 bases, and 10 bases had no gene match. Germline CDR1 and CDR2: ENHRY and SYGVKD. The CDR3 has 17 amino acids. The CDR3 DNA follows: TGTGCCATCAGTGAACCCCCGGGACAGGGGTCCCCCTACGAGCAGTACTTC. Its protein product is CAISEPPGQGSPYEQYF.

DNA of the CDR3: TGTGCCAGCAGTGAAGGGGCAAGGACTCAAGAGACCCAGTTCTTC. Its protein is CASSEGARTQETQFF. This chain connects TRBV2 to TRBJ2-1; perhaps TRBD2 as D (5 bases). Germline V gene sequence: CDR1 SNHLY, CDR2 FYNNEI. Trimming shortened V by 1 base and J by 13 bases, and 20 bases separated the two germline ends. The length of the CDR3 is 15 residues.

The J gene is TRBJ1-4, the V gene TRBV10-3; 7 bases are shared with TRBD1. Germline-derived CDR1 and CDR2 are ENHRY and SYGVKD. The CDR3 sequence is 16 residues long. V shed 0 bases and J 8 bases; nucleotides not matched to a gene: 9. For the CDR3, the DNA is TGTGCCATCAGTGAGTCGGATCGGACAGGAGGAGAAAAACTGTTTTTT. This encodes CAISESDRTGGEKLFF.

The chain employs TRBV14 and TRBJ2-7; D unclear. The CDR3 runs to 17 residues. Germline V gives CDR1 SGHDN, CDR2 FVKESK. Trimming removed 0 bases from V and 2 bases from J, with 17 bases in between. The CDR3 nucleotides are TGTGCCAGCAGCCAAGATCGTCTGGGCGGAACTCCCTACGAGCAGTACTTC. Its protein is CASSQDRLGGTPYEQYF.

There are a few counts of this clonotype. CDR3 sequence (DNA): TGTGCCAGCAGCGCCTCGGGGGGCTACACCTTC. This translates into CASSASGGYTF. The chain employs TRBV9 and TRBJ1-2; D call uncertain. Germline CDR1 is SGDLS and CDR2 is YYNGEE. CDR3 length: 11 amino acids. The V end lost 3 bases, the J end lost 8 bases, and 8 bases lay between the germline ends.

This chain uses TRBV7-2 with TRBJ2-5; D perhaps matches TRBD2 (5 bases). Trimming shortened V by 5 bases and J by 3 bases, and 19 bases separated the two germline ends. Per germline, CDR1 SGHTA and CDR2 FQGNSA. The CDR3 spans 16 residues. CDR3 amino acids: CASSPVDWISKETQYF. CDR3 sequence (DNA): TGTGCCAGCAGCCCAGTGGACTGGATTTCAAAAGAGACCCAGTACTTC. Full variable domain (rest looked up from reference TRBV7-2 and TRBJ2-5): GAGVSQSPSNKVTEKGKDVELRCDPISGHTALYWYRQSLGQGLEFLIYFQGNSAPDKSGLPSDRFSAERTGGSVSTLTIQRTQQEDSAVYLCASSPVDWISKETQYFGPGTRLLVL.